Included here is one T cell receptor beta chain sequence, with context. The antigen remains unidentified. The CDR3 has 17 residues. Germline V gives CDR1 SNHLY, CDR2 FYNNEI. The junction had 13 bases not matched to a gene; V was cut back by 4 bases and J by 4 bases. This sample is drawn from a study of T-cell memory formation after mild COVID-19. TCRdb fed the 5' RACE reads into MiXCR, producing one record per CDR3 protein. The data show hundreds of thousands of distinct CDR3 sequences, less than 25% seen once. Regarding the study as a whole: Some responding clones appeared in pre-infection memory, suggesting cross-reactive memory joined.

The source is an adult woman who had mild COVID-19 (a few samples of this study predate the infection). Cell type and time point are not known. The J gene is TRBJ1-1, the V gene TRBV2; TRBD1 agrees at 9 bases. Sequenced material: PBMCs or a T cell subset sorted from them (not recorded which). As DNA, the CDR3 is TGTGCCAGCAGTGTAAGCCCGGGACAGGGTGAGAGCACTGAAGCTTTCTTT. This encodes CASSVSPGQGESTEAFF.